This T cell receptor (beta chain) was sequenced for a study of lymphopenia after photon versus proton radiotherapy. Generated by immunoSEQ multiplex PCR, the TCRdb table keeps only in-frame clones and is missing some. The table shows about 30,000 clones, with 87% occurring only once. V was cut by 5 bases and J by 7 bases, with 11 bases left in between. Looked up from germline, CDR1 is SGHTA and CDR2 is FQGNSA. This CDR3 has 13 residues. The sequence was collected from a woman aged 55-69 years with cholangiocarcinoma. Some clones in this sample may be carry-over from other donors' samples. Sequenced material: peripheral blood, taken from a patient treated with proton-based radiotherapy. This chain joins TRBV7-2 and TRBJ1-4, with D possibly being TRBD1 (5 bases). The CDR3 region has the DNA TGTGCCAGCAGCAACGACAGTGGTGAAAAACTGTTTTTT. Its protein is CASSNDSGEKLFF.